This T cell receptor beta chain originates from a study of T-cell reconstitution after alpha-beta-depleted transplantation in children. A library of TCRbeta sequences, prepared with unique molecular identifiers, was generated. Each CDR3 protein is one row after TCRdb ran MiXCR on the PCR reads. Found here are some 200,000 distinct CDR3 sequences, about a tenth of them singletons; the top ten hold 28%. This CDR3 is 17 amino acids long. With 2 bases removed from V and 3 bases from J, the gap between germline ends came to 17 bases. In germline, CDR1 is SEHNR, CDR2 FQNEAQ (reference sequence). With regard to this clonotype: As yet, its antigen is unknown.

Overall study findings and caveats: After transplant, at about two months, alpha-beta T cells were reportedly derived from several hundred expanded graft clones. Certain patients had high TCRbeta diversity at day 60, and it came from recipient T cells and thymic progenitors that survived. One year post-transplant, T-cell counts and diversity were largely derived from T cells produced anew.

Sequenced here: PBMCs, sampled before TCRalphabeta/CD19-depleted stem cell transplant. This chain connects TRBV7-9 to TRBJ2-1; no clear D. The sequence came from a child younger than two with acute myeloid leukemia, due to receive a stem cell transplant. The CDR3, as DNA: TGTGCCAGCAGCTTAAGCCCCCAAATAAGCTTCTACAATGAGCAGTTCTTC. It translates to CASSLSPQISFYNEQFF. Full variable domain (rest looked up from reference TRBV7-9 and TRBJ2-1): DTGVSQNPRHKITKRGQNVTFRCDPISEHNRLYWYRQTLGQGPEFLTYFQNEAQLEKSRLLSDRFSAERPKGSFSTLEIQRTEQGDSAMYLCASSLSPQISFYNEQFFGPGTRLTVL.